Listed below are T cell receptor beta chains from one sample, sequenced in a study of T-cell reconstitution after alpha-beta-depleted transplantation in children. MiXCR, applied by TCRdb to the PCR reads, yields one record per CDR3 protein. Here the sample spans more than 400,000 distinct CDR3 sequences, roughly 10% being singletons. The sequencing used PBMCs, mostly from graft donor cells, collected 180 days after TCRalphabeta/CD19-depleted stem cell transplant. The source of these receptors is a female patient aged 2-10 years who had a stem cell transplant for aplastic anemia, so the T cells may come from the graft donor. The CDR3 runs from the conserved cysteine through the conserved F or W. D genes are given only for firm matches. Clone size is stated in some rows and not others, as once, few, many or a class when expanded.

>NA|TRBJ2-5|few|TRBV21-1
TGTGCCAGCCACCGGGGTAGTCGGAAGCCGACCCAGTACTTC
CASHRGSRKPTQYF
>NA|TRBJ1-1|once|TRBV6-5
TGTGCCAGCAGACGATCAGGGAACACTGAAGCTTTCTTT
CASRRSGNTEAFF
>NA|TRBJ1-5|NA|TRBV6-2/TRBV6-3
TGTGCCAGCGGAAGGGGGCCCCAGCATTTT
CASGRGPQHF
>TRBD1|TRBJ1-5|NA|TRBV7-2
TGTGCCAGCAGCTCGGGACAGGGGGCACAGCCCCAGCATTTT
CASSSGQGAQPQHF
>NA|TRBJ2-6|NA|TRBV25-1
TGTGCCAGCACCCTTTCCTCTGGGGCCAACGTCCTGACTTTC
CASTLSSGANVLTF
>TRBD1|TRBJ1-5|few|TRBV20-1
TGCAGTGCTAGAGGTGACAGGGGGCTCGATCAGCCCCAGCATTTT
CSARGDRGLDQPQHF
>NA|TRBJ2-2|NA|TRBV7-2
TGTGCCAGCAGCTTGAGCCCCTCGGGGACATTGAACACCGGGGAGCTGTTTTTT
CASSLSPSGTLNTGELFF
>TRBD2|TRBJ2-1|many|TRBV7-2
TGTGCCAGCAGTTCGAGCGGGAGGAATGAGCAGTTCTTC
CASSSSGRNEQFF
>TRBD2|TRBJ2-5|NA|TRBV19
TGTGCCAGTAGTGAAAAGGCTAGCGGGAGGCCGAGAAAGGAGACCCAGTACTTC
CASSEKASGRPRKETQYF
>TRBD2|TRBJ2-1|NA|TRBV6-4
TGTGCCACCTCGGGACTAGCGGGAGTTAATGAGCAGTTCTTC
CATSGLAGVNEQFF
>NA|TRBJ1-1|NA|TRBV18
TGTGCCAGCTCACCACCACAGGCCGAGAACACTGAAGCTTTCTTT
CASSPPQAENTEAFF
>TRBD2|TRBJ2-7|NA|TRBV6-1
TGTGCCAGCAGCCTCGATGGGACTACAAGTACCTCGCAGTACTTC
CASSLDGTTSTSQYF
>TRBD2|TRBJ2-7|once|TRBV27
TGTGCCAGCAGTTTATCGACTAGCGGGAGTGGGGAGCAGTACTTC
CASSLSTSGSGEQYF
>NA|TRBJ2-5|NA|TRBV21-1
TGTGCCAGCAGCAAATGTGAGAAAGAGACCCAGTACTTC
CASSKCEKETQYF
>NA|TRBJ2-1|few|TRBV12-3/TRBV12-4
TGTGCCAGCAGTTCCCTAGGGGAAAGCTCCTACAATGAGCAGTTCTTC
CASSSLGESSYNEQFF
>NA|TRBJ2-2|few|TRBV27
TGTGCCACCTACCTCTCGGGGAACACCGGGGAGCTGTTTTTT
CATYLSGNTGELFF
>TRBD1|TRBJ1-2|NA|TRBV7-9
TGTGCCAGCAGCTTAGAAGAGGGGGCGGGTGGCTACACCTTC
CASSLEEGAGGYTF
>NA|TRBJ1-5|NA|TRBV6-5
TGTGCCAGCAGTTACCAAATTGGGAATCAGCCCCAGCATTTT
CASSYQIGNQPQHF
>NA|TRBJ1-1|NA|TRBV6-5
TGTGCCAGCAGTTACTTGGAGGGACACACTGAAGCTTTCTTT
CASSYLEGHTEAFF
>TRBD2|TRBJ2-7|many|TRBV12-3/TRBV12-4
TGTGCCAGCAGCCCTACACTAGCGGGAGACTACGAGCAGTACTTC
CASSPTLAGDYEQYF
>TRBD2|TRBJ2-1|NA|TRBV18
TGTGCCAGCGACTCCCTAGCGGGAGGAGATATGAGCGATGAGCAGTTCTTC
CASDSLAGGDMSDEQFF
>NA|TRBJ1-3|few|TRBV7-9
TGTGCCATCAAGCGGCAGTCTGGAAACACCATATATTTT
CAIKRQSGNTIYF
>NA|TRBJ2-5|NA|TRBV29-1
TGCAGCGTTGGCCCGGGGTTCTGGGCAGGGGAGCGCCCGAGCCAAGAGACCCAGTACTTC
CSVGPGFWAGERPSQETQYF
>TRBD2|TRBJ2-7|NA|TRBV18
TGTGCCAGCTCACCGCGGGGAGGGAACGAGCAGTACTTC
CASSPRGGNEQYF
>TRBD2|TRBJ2-1|NA|TRBV6-1
TGTGCCAGCTTAGCTTGGACTAGCGGTTACAATGAGCAGTTCTTC
CASLAWTSGYNEQFF
>TRBD2|TRBJ2-2|many|TRBV9
TGTGCCAGCAGCGGTAGCGGGGACACCGGGGAGCTGTTTTTT
CASSGSGDTGELFF
>TRBD1|TRBJ1-2|few|TRBV20-1
TGCAGTGCTGACCCGACCCCCAGGGGGTATGGCTACACCTTC
CSADPTPRGYGYTF
>TRBD2|TRBJ2-1|few|TRBV12-5
TGTGCTAGTGGTTTGGTAATAGCGGGAGCTAACAATGAGCAGTTCTTC
CASGLVIAGANNEQFF
>TRBD1|TRBJ2-4|few|TRBV4-2
TGTGCCAGCAGCCAGGGACAGGGGGCGGTTGAAAACATTCAGTACTTC
CASSQGQGAVENIQYF
>TRBD2|TRBJ2-5|NA|TRBV5-4
TGTGCCAGCAGCCTCCCCCTAGCGGCACAAGAGACCCAGTACTTC
CASSLPLAAQETQYF
>NA|TRBJ1-6|few|TRBV20-1
TGCAGTGCTAGAGATCCCAGCTCCTATAATTCACCCCTCCACTTT
CSARDPSSYNSPLHF
>NA|TRBJ2-3|NA|TRBV18
TGTGCCAGCTCACCATTACGCACAGATACGCAGTATTTT
CASSPLRTDTQYF
>NA|TRBJ2-1|few|TRBV7-3
TGTGCCAGCAGCTCAGCCGCAGCTGGGTACAATGAGCAGTTCTTC
CASSSAAAGYNEQFF
>NA|TRBJ1-2|few|TRBV7-9
TGTGCCAGCAGCTTCACGGCCACGGACTATGGCTACACCTTC
CASSFTATDYGYTF